A selection of T cell receptor beta chains follows, all from one sample in a study of cytomegalovirus exposure and HLA in healthy donors. The data were produced by immunoSEQ multiplex PCR, yet TCRdb's version contains in-frame clones alone and is incomplete. The table has about 130,000 clones, approximately 80% seen once. What was sequenced was PBMCs. The source of these receptors is a woman between 18 and 29 years old in good health and CMV-seronegative. CDR3s include the opening cysteine and the closing phenylalanine or tryptophan. A D gene is named only where the DNA matches it firmly. A row's size may be missing; if present it is once, few, many or a size class.

clone size	V gene	D gene	J gene	CDR3 DNA	CDR3 protein
-	TRBV29-1	-	TRBJ2-7	TGCAGCGTAAAGGGAGGAAGACAGGGAAGGGGATACGAGCAGTACTTC	CSVKGGRQGRGYEQYF
-	TRBV15	-	TRBJ2-2	TGTGCCACACTAAGTCCGAACACCGGGGAGCTGTTTTTT	CATLSPNTGELFF
-	TRBV15	TRBD1	TRBJ1-2	TGTGCCACCAGCAGAGATGACAGGGAGGTCTACGGCTACACCTTC	CATSRDDREVYGYTF
-	TRBV30	-	TRBJ2-7	TGTGCCTGGAGGGGCTCGTTGATAGGTACCGAGCAGTACTTC	CAWRGSLIGTEQYF
-	TRBV5-4	TRBD1	TRBJ2-5	TGTGCCAGCAGCTCCCCCACAGGGGGGTTGGGCCAAGAGACCCAGTACTTC	CASSSPTGGLGQETQYF
-	TRBV2	-	TRBJ1-4	TGTGCCAGCAGGGAGGGGCTAGGGGAAAAACTGTTTTTT	CASREGLGEKLFF
few	TRBV30	-	TRBJ1-1	TGTGCCTGGAGTCACCGGGGAGGGTGGACTGAAGCTTTCTTT	CAWSHRGGWTEAFF
-	TRBV6-6	TRBD1	TRBJ2-7	TGTGCCAGCAGTTACTCGGGACAGGCAAAAAGCGAGCAGTACTTC	CASSYSGQAKSEQYF
-	TRBV7-7	TRBD2	TRBJ2-3	TGTGCCAGCAGCTTACGGTTAGCGGGAGGAGGGGATACGCAGTATTTT	CASSLRLAGGGDTQYF
-	TRBV6-1	TRBD2	TRBJ2-7	TGTGCCAGCAGTGTTCCGAGCGGGAGGGGGTCCTACGAGCAGTACTTC	CASSVPSGRGSYEQYF
-	TRBV7-2	-	TRBJ2-7	TGTGCCAGCAGCTTAGGCGGGCGAGGTTTGTCTGGTGAGCAGTACTTC	CASSLGGRGLSGEQYF
-	TRBV18	TRBD2	TRBJ2-7	TGTGCCAGCTCCCTGGGACTAGCGGTTCCCCCCTACGAGCAGTACTTC	CASSLGLAVPPYEQYF
-	TRBV11-2	TRBD1	TRBJ1-1	TGTGCCAGCAGTTGGACAGGGGACACTGAAGCTTTCTTT	CASSWTGDTEAFF
-	TRBV10-1	TRBD1	TRBJ2-2	TGCGCCAGCAGAGGACAGGGTACTGGGGAGCTGTTTTTT	CASRGQGTGELFF
-	TRBV30	-	TRBJ1-5	TGTGCCTGGTCCGGCGGACTTTCAGGGGAGGGGAATCAGCCCCAGCATTTT	CAWSGGLSGEGNQPQHF
-	TRBV5-1	-	TRBJ2-5	TGCGCCAGCAGCCGATGGGCTTTTCAAGAGACCCAGTACTTC	CASSRWAFQETQYF
-	TRBV6-1	-	TRBJ1-5	TGTGCCAGCAGTGAGGGGGGGATGGCCCAGCATTTT	CASSEGGMAQHF
-	TRBV5-1	TRBD2	TRBJ2-3	TGCGCCAGCAGCTGGACCGGGACTACCTATGATACGCAGTATTTT	CASSWTGTTYDTQYF
-	TRBV9	TRBD2	TRBJ2-5	TGTGCCAGCAGCGTAGAGGGGAGGGGGACCCAGTACTTC	CASSVEGRGTQYF
-	TRBV6-1	-	TRBJ2-7	TGTGCCCTCACAGCAGGGTTTACCTACGAGCAGTACTTC	CALTAGFTYEQYF
-	TRBV5-1	TRBD1	TRBJ1-5	TGCGCCAGCAGCTGGGGACAGGGGAATCAGCCCCAGCATTTT	CASSWGQGNQPQHF
-	TRBV5-1	TRBD1	TRBJ1-2	TGCGCCAGCAGCTTAGAGGGGGCAGGGGGCTATGGCTACACCTTC	CASSLEGAGGYGYTF
-	TRBV30	TRBD1	TRBJ1-6	TGTGCCTGGAGACGAAGACAGGGGAGCTCCTATAATTCACCCCTCCACTTT	CAWRRRQGSSYNSPLHF
-	TRBV5-6	-	TRBJ2-2	TGTGCCAGCAGCTTGGGTGCGGACACCGGGGAGCTGTTTTTT	CASSLGADTGELFF
few	TRBV6-1	-	TRBJ2-5	TGTGCCAGCAAAGTACGAGGGAGAGAGACCCAGTACTTC	CASKVRGRETQYF
few	TRBV2	TRBD2	TRBJ2-3	TGTGCCAGCAGTGGGCTAGCGGGAGTTCTTGCGCAGTATTTT	CASSGLAGVLAQYF
few	TRBV2	TRBD1	TRBJ2-6	TGTGCCAGCAGGTTGGGACAGGGGTTCTCTGGGGCCAACGTCCTGACTTTC	CASRLGQGFSGANVLTF
-	TRBV10-3	-	TRBJ1-2	TGTGCCATCAGCGATGACAGGCGCGATGGCTACACCTTC	CAISDDRRDGYTF
-	TRBV9	TRBD1	TRBJ1-1	TGTGCCAGCAGCTCCCAGGGGGCGTCGAACACTGAAGCTTTCTTT	CASSSQGASNTEAFF
-	TRBV6-1	-	TRBJ1-5	TGTGCCAGCAGGTCGGAGAGAGAGAATCAGCCCCAGCATTTT	CASRSERENQPQHF
-	TRBV6-1	-	TRBJ1-2	TGTGCCAGCAGTGAAGCGCGGATTAGCTACACCTTC	CASSEARISYTF
-	TRBV7-6	TRBD2	TRBJ2-1	TGTGCCAGCAGCTTGGGACTAGCGGGAGGCAATGAGCAGTTCTTC	CASSLGLAGGNEQFF
-	TRBV6-1	TRBD2	TRBJ2-1	TGTGCCAGCAGTGAAGCCCGGTGGCGGGAGGGACACAATGAGCAGTTCTTC	CASSEARWREGHNEQFF
-	TRBV5-1	-	TRBJ2-7	TGCGCCAGCAACCCAGGCCTCTCCTACGAGCAGTACTTC	CASNPGLSYEQYF
few	TRBV27	-	TRBJ1-1	TGTGCCAGTTCTAGCTACACTGAAGCTTTCTTT	CASSSYTEAFF
once	TRBV5-6	TRBD2	TRBJ2-5	TGTGCCAGCAGCTCGAGGGGCGGGGGGGAGACCCAGTACTTC	CASSSRGGGETQYF
-	TRBV19	-	TRBJ1-1	TGTGCCAGTATCGGAGGGGTGGAAGCTTTCTTT	CASIGGVEAFF
-	TRBV4-1	TRBD1	TRBJ1-2	TGCGCCAGCAGCCAGGGACGGGACAGGGGGCAACATGGCTACACCTTC	CASSQGRDRGQHGYTF
-	TRBV6-1	-	TRBJ1-2	TGTGCCAGCAGTGAATCGGGAAACTATGGCTACACCTTC	CASSESGNYGYTF
-	TRBV7-9	TRBD1	TRBJ2-1	TGTGCCAGCAGCCCCTCGGGACAGTCCTACAATGAGCAGTTCTTC	CASSPSGQSYNEQFF
-	TRBV15	-	TRBJ2-7	TGTGCCACCAGCAGAGATCCTGGGAGCCACGAGCAGTACTTC	CATSRDPGSHEQYF
-	TRBV5-6	TRBD2	TRBJ2-3	TGTGCCAGCTCCCGACTAGCGGGAGAGGCTACAGATACGCAGTATTTT	CASSRLAGEATDTQYF
-	TRBV13	-	TRBJ1-2	TGTGCCAGCAGCTCGGCGCCGGGACTTGGCTACACCTTC	CASSSAPGLGYTF
-	TRBV6-5	-	TRBJ1-2	TGTGCCAGCAGGAGGGAGGGGACTTATGGCTACACCTTC	CASRREGTYGYTF
few	TRBV5-4	-	TRBJ2-5	TGTGCCAGCAGCTTGAGCGGGACACAAGAGACCCAGTACTTC	CASSLSGTQETQYF
-	TRBV2	TRBD1	TRBJ2-7	TGTGCCAGCACCCTGGGACAGGACTACGAGCAGTACTTC	CASTLGQDYEQYF
-	TRBV6-5	TRBD1	TRBJ2-7	TGTGCCAGCAGTCTAAGGGGACAGGTCTACGAGCAGTACTTC	CASSLRGQVYEQYF
-	TRBV7-7	TRBD1	TRBJ2-5	TGTGCCACCCAACCCGGGACAGGGAGCGGCGAGACCCAGTACTTC	CATQPGTGSGETQYF
-	TRBV19	-	TRBJ2-2	TGTGCCAGTGCCCAAACAGGGAGCACCGGGGAGCTGTTTTTT	CASAQTGSTGELFF
-	TRBV25-1	TRBD1	TRBJ1-1	TGTGCCAGCAGAAGGACAGGGGTCATGAACACTGAAGCTTTCTTT	CASRRTGVMNTEAFF
-	TRBV2	TRBD1	TRBJ1-2	TGTGCCAGCCCCAGGGGGTATCTCGATGGCTACACCTTC	CASPRGYLDGYTF
-	TRBV7-6	TRBD1	TRBJ1-1	TGTGCCAGCAGCTTTAGGTTCAGCGACAGGGGCCCCACTGAAGCTTTCTTT	CASSFRFSDRGPTEAFF
-	TRBV18	-	TRBJ2-1	TGTGCCAGCTCGCACGACACGGGGAGCAGCTCCTACAATGAGCAGTTCTTC	CASSHDTGSSSYNEQFF
-	TRBV18	-	TRBJ1-1	TGTGCCAGCTCACCAGAGATGAAGACTGAAGCTTTCTTT	CASSPEMKTEAFF
-	TRBV9	-	TRBJ2-1	TGTGCCAGCAGCGTAGAGAGGTTGGAGAATGAGCAGTTCTTC	CASSVERLENEQFF
-	TRBV6-5	TRBD2	TRBJ2-5	TGTGCCAGCAGTTACTCGTACGCGGGAGTGGGGGAGACCCAGTACTTC	CASSYSYAGVGETQYF
-	TRBV30	-	TRBJ2-7	TGTGCCTGGAGTGGAGGGCCCCATTACGAGCAGTACTTC	CAWSGGPHYEQYF
-	TRBV18	-	TRBJ2-1	TGTGCCAGCTCACCAGGGAGCGCGGGTGAGCAGTTCTTC	CASSPGSAGEQFF
once	TRBV2	-	TRBJ2-1	TGTGCCAGCGGGGTGTCGAACAGGAATGAGCAGTTCTTC	CASGVSNRNEQFF
-	TRBV7-9	-	TRBJ1-1	TGTGCCAGCAGCTTAGACAGGATAAACACTGAAGCTTTCTTT	CASSLDRINTEAFF